These 29 T cell receptor beta chains were sequenced from one sample in a study of tumour-infiltrating T cells in Burkitt lymphoma. Sequenced by immunoSEQ multiplex PCR; TCRdb stores in-frame clones only, minus some. The table includes about 5,400 clones, roughly 10% detected once. The sample consisted of tumor tissue. These receptors were collected from a human donor with diffuse large B-cell lymphoma.

The chain joins TRBV6-1 to TRBJ1-1; D is possibly TRBD1 (5 bases). Between the trimmed V and J ends, which lost 8 bases and 9 bases, there was a span of 13 bases. CDR3 size: 11 residues. Looked up from germline, CDR1 is MNHNS and CDR2 is SASEGT. CDR3 protein: CASGWGQKAFF. The CDR3 nucleotides are TGTGCCAGCGGATGGGGCCAGAAAGCTTTCTTT.

This clone has only a few counts. The chain employs TRBV10-3 and TRBJ1-4; maybe TRBD1 (6 bases). V lost 10 bases to trimming and J lost 8 bases, with 17 bases between them. The V gene's germline CDR1 is ENHRY and CDR2 SYGVKD. The CDR3 runs 13 residues. The CDR3 nucleotides read TGTGCCACGTCAAGCCTAGGGGGAGAAAAACTGTTTTTT. It is translated as CATSSLGGEKLFF.

This clone was detected only a few times. The V gene is TRBV28, the J gene TRBJ1-5, with 9 bases that match TRBD1. After removal of 7 bases from V and 6 bases from J, the junction contained 10 bases not matched to a gene. Germline lookup yields CDR1 MDHEN and CDR2 SYDVKM. This CDR3 has 15 amino acids. Here the CDR3 DNA reads TGTGCCAGCACCTCCCATACAGGGGGCGGTCAGCCCCAGCATTTT. This gives the protein CASTSHTGGGQPQHF. Full variable domain (rest looked up from reference TRBV28 and TRBJ1-5): DVKVTQSSRYLVKRTGEKVFLECVQDMDHENMFWYRQDPGLGLRLIYFSYDVKMKEKGDIPEGYSVSREKKERFSLILESASTNQTSMYLCASTSHTGGGQPQHFGDGTRLSIL.

V is TRBV6-5 and J is TRBJ1-4; 8 nucleotides align to TRBD1. CDR1 and CDR2 (germline): MNHEY, SVGAGI. This CDR3 region has 15 residues. V was pared by 6 bases and J by 6 bases, with 9 bases of the junction left unmatched. CDR3 DNA sequence: TGTGCCAGCAGATATACAGGGGGGTTGGATGAAAAACTGTTTTTT. Its translation is CASRYTGGLDEKLFF.

The rearrangement joins TRBV7-9 to TRBJ2-7; D gene uncertain. V was clipped by 1 base and J by 5 bases, with 6 bases between them. The CDR3 consists of 12 residues. CDR1 SEHNR and CDR2 FQNEAQ come from the germline V gene (reference sequence). The CDR3 DNA follows: TGTGCCAGCAGCTTAGGCGTGGACGAGCAGTACTTC. Residues: CASSLGVDEQYF.

A few counts support this clone. The V and J genes are TRBV7-9 and TRBJ1-1, with D possibly TRBD1 on 6 matching bases. Germline values: CDR1 SEHNR, CDR2 FQNEAQ (reference sequence). The CDR3 totals 13 residues. The V end was cut by 3 bases, the J end by 3 bases, with 8 bases between. CDR3 sequence: CASSFRTDTEAFF. The CDR3 coding sequence is TGTGCCAGCAGCTTTAGGACAGACACTGAAGCTTTCTTT.

This chain uses TRBV2 with TRBJ1-1; D remains unclear. The CDR3 runs 12 residues. Germline CDR1 reads SNHLY; CDR2 reads FYNNEI. V was pared by 5 bases and J by 5 bases, with 9 bases between. The chain's CDR3 is CASSLSQTEAFF. The CDR3 DNA sequence: TGTGCCAGCAGTCTCTCCCAGACTGAAGCTTTCTTT.

This clone occurred a few times. This chain links TRBV6-1 with TRBJ2-3; 7 positions agree with TRBD1. This CDR3 has 14 residues. Germline CDR1 reads MNHNS; CDR2 reads SASEGT. The V segment lost 5 bases and the J segment 4 bases; nucleotides outside the gene matches: 6. Here the CDR3 reads CASSFGQDSDTQYF. The DNA for the CDR3 is TGTGCCAGCAGTTTTGGACAGGATTCAGATACGCAGTATTTT.

This clone is judged medium-sized. This chain joins TRBV18 and TRBJ2-1; no firm D call. The CDR3 has 12 residues. V dropped 2 bases and J dropped 13 bases, with 12 bases sitting between them. Germline V gene lookup returns CDR1 KGHSH and CDR2 LQKENI. CDR3 sequence: CASSPIYPPQFF. The CDR3, as DNA: TGTGCCAGCTCACCAATTTATCCCCCCCAGTTCTTC.

Only a few counts were recorded for this clone. The J gene is TRBJ1-1, the V gene TRBV19, with 8 bases that match TRBD1. This CDR3 comprises 14 residues. Germline V lookup: CDR1 LNHDA, CDR2 SQIVND (reference sequence). With 3 bases clipped from V and 4 bases from J, the junction kept 4 bases outside the gene matches. CDR3 nucleotides: TGTGCCAGTAGTATGTCCAGGGGGCTCACTGAAGCTTTCTTT. Its protein is CASSMSRGLTEAFF.

The chain employs TRBV29-1 and TRBJ1-2, with D maybe TRBD1 (5 bases). Trimming shortened V by 6 bases and J by 2 bases, and 16 bases separated the two germline ends. The CDR3 contains 14 residues. Germline CDR1 is SQVTM and CDR2 is ANQGSEA. CDR3 DNA sequence: TGCAGCGTCCATGGGGACCCGGCCAACTATGGCTACACCTTC. It codes for CSVHGDPANYGYTF.

This clone occurred a few times. The chain recombines TRBV19 with TRBJ1-1, with D perhaps TRBD1 (5 bases). In germline, CDR1 is LNHDA, CDR2 SQIVND (reference sequence). This CDR3 has 15 amino acids. Trimming shortened V by 6 bases and J by 0 bases, and 14 bases separated the two germline ends. For the CDR3, the DNA is TGTGCCAGTAGATACCAGGGAGTCATGAACACTGAAGCTTTCTTT. Amino acids: CASRYQGVMNTEAFF. Using reference TRBV19 and TRBJ1-1 for the parts outside the CDR3, the full variable domain is DGGITQSPKYLFRKEGQNVTLSCEQNLNHDAMYWYRQDPGQGLRLIYYSQIVNDFQKGDIAEGYSVSREKKESFPLTVTSAQKNPTAFYLCASRYQGVMNTEAFFGQGTRLTVV.

The V and J genes are TRBV7-2 and TRBJ1-6; 9 positions match TRBD1. The CDR3 consists of 14 residues. V trimming: 5 bases; J trimming: 6 bases; junction bases outside the gene matches: 2. Germline-derived CDR1 and CDR2 are SGHTA and FQGNSA. The CDR3 spells CASSRGQGNSPLHF. The CDR3 nucleotides are TGTGCCAGCAGCCGGGGACAGGGTAATTCACCCCTCCACTTT.

This clone was observed a handful of times. V gene TRBV19 combines with J gene TRBJ2-3; 8 positions match TRBD2. V was clipped by 5 bases and J by 6 bases; unmatched bases: 16. Germline V gene lookup returns CDR1 LNHDA and CDR2 SQIVND (reference sequence). The CDR3 has 17 amino acids. CDR3 sequence reads: CASSSRGGRGAMDTQYF. CDR3 coding DNA: TGTGCCAGTAGTTCCCGAGGAGGGCGGGGGGCCATGGATACGCAGTATTTT.

The V and J genes are TRBV18 and TRBJ1-2, with D hard to call. The CDR3 covers 14 residues. The germline V gene has CDR1 KGHSH and CDR2 LQKENI. Trimming pared 2 bases from V and 4 bases from J, leaving 11 bases between. CDR3 DNA sequence: TGTGCCAGCTCACCAAGCGGGGTTCCCTATGGCTACACCTTC. This gives the protein CASSPSGVPYGYTF. The entire variable domain, with the rest obtained from reference TRBV18 and TRBJ1-2, is as follows: NAGVMQNPRHLVRRRGQEARLRCSPMKGHSHVYWYRQLPEEGLKFMVYLQKENIIDESGMPKERFSAEFPKEGPSILRIQQVVRGDSAAYFCASSPSGVPYGYTFGSGTRLTVV.

The CDR3: CASSQVRQGAQANEKLFF. The DNA for the CDR3 is TGCGCCAGCAGCCAAGTCCGGCAGGGGGCGCAGGCTAATGAAAAACTGTTTTTT. The V and J genes are TRBV4-1 and TRBJ1-4; 8 positions match TRBD1. The germline V gene has CDR1 MGHRA and CDR2 YSYEKL. V dropped 1 base and J dropped 3; count of bases not matched to a gene: 10. The CDR3 runs 18 residues.

This rearrangement joins TRBV4-1 to TRBJ1-1, with D uncertain. The CDR3 contains 16 residues. The V and J ends lost 3 bases and 0 bases respectively, with 14 bases between them. From germline, CDR1 is MGHRA and CDR2 YSYEKL. The CDR3 spells CASSHPRYSMNTEAFF. CDR3 DNA sequence: TGCGCCAGCAGCCACCCCAGATATAGCATGAACACTGAAGCTTTCTTT.

This clone was found a few times. This chain joins TRBV29-1 and TRBJ2-1, with D perhaps TRBD1 or TRBD2 (6 bases each). The V and J ends lost 7 bases and 8 bases respectively, with 21 bases between them. The CDR3 consists of 14 residues. Germline V lookup: CDR1 SQVTM, CDR2 ANQGSEA. The CDR3 DNA follows: TGCAGCGCCGCCATCAGGGGACTTTTGGATGAGCAGTTCTTC. Protein sequence: CSAAIRGLLDEQFF.

For the CDR3, the DNA is TGTGCCAGCAGCCCCCCCTTTGGCCAGAGCTACACCTTC. This sequence encodes CASSPPFGQSYTF. The rearrangement links TRBV27 to TRBJ1-2; D uncertain. The V gene's germline CDR1 is MNHEY and CDR2 SMNVEV (reference sequence). The CDR3 runs to 13 residues. Trimming shortened V by 6 bases and J by 9 bases, and 17 bases separated the two germline ends.

The rearrangement joins TRBV25-1 to TRBJ2-3; D is unresolved. Trimming removed 9 bases from V and 0 bases from J, with 7 bases in between. Germline CDR1 and CDR2: MGHDK and SYGVNS. This CDR3 has 12 amino acids. DNA for the CDR3: TGTGCCAGTAGATCTAGCACAGATACGCAGTATTTT. It translates to CASRSSTDTQYF. Full variable domain (rest looked up from reference TRBV25-1 and TRBJ2-3): EADIYQTPRYLVIGTGKKITLECSQTMGHDKMYWYQQDPGMELHLIHYSYGVNSTEKGDLSSESTVSRIRTEHFPLTLESARPSHTSQYLCASRSSTDTQYFGPGTRLTVL.

V and J are TRBV28 and TRBJ1-3; D gene uncertain. V was shortened by 6 bases and J by 0 bases, with 15 bases between the two germline ends. The CDR3 length is 16 residues. Germline V lookup: CDR1 MDHEN, CDR2 SYDVKM. The CDR3 DNA reads as TGTGCCAGCAGGACGGACGGTTTCCCCTCTGGAAACACCATATATTTT. This codes for CASRTDGFPSGNTIYF.

The chain joins TRBV5-1 to TRBJ1-2; unclear D gene. The ends were cut back, 0 bases at V and 8 bases at J, with 17 bases in the middle. Germline V gene sequence: CDR1 SGHRS, CDR2 YFSETQ. The CDR3 contains 15 residues. For the CDR3, the DNA is TGCGCCAGCAGCTTGGCTCCGGGCCACCCATGGGGCTACACCTTC. The encoded protein is CASSLAPGHPWGYTF.

This clone was counted only a few times. The chain links TRBV5-4 to TRBJ1-1; TRBD1 is a possible D gene (5 bases). This CDR3 spans 13 amino acids. Germline V CDR1 and CDR2: SGHNT, YYREEE (reference sequence). V was shortened by 2 bases and J by 4 bases, with 9 bases between the two germline ends. CDR3 amino acids: CASSFQGPTEAFF. The CDR3 DNA is TGTGCCAGCAGCTTCCAGGGTCCCACTGAAGCTTTCTTT.

A few counts support this clone. This chain uses TRBV5-1 with TRBJ2-3, with 13 bases lining up with TRBD2. J was trimmed by 4 bases and V by 4 bases; bases with no gene match: 6. The CDR3 has 16 residues. The germline V gene has CDR1 SGHRS and CDR2 YFSETQ. CDR3 region: CASSIRLAGGADTQYF. In DNA form, the CDR3 reads TGCGCCAGCAGCATCCGACTAGCGGGGGGTGCAGATACGCAGTATTTT.

By share, this clone counts as medium-sized. The rearrangement links TRBV11-2 to TRBJ2-7, with a weak D call TRBD1 (6 bases). The germline V gene has CDR1 SGHAT and CDR2 FQNNGV. This CDR3 contains 15 residues. The ends were cut back, 2 bases at V and 6 bases at J, with 17 bases in the middle. The CDR3 spells CASSLKNREMGEQYF. The CDR3 DNA reads as TGTGCCAGCAGCTTAAAGAACAGGGAGATGGGCGAGCAGTACTTC.

The chain carries TRBV4-3 and TRBJ2-3; the match to TRBD2 covers 8 bases. Germline V gives CDR1 LGHNA, CDR2 YSLEER. J gave up 0 bases and V 2 bases, and 4 bases lay outside the gene matches. This CDR3 is built from 16 residues. The CDR3 sequence: CASSQQAGASTDTQYF. CDR3 bases: TGCGCCAGCAGCCAACAAGCGGGAGCTAGCACAGATACGCAGTATTTT.

The chain employs TRBV7-9 and TRBJ1-2, with D hard to call. Germline values: CDR1 SEHNR, CDR2 FQNEAQ (reference sequence). The CDR3 has 12 amino acids. Trimming removed 5 bases from V and 9 bases from J, with 13 bases in between. The CDR3 sequence is CASSPSFIRYTF. As DNA, the CDR3 is TGTGCCAGCAGCCCTAGTTTCATCCGCTACACCTTC.

The V gene is TRBV19, the J gene TRBJ1-2, with 9 bases that match TRBD1. The CDR3 runs 14 residues. V gave up 5 bases and J gave up 6 bases; unmatched junction bases: 7. The germline V gene encodes CDR1 LNHDA and CDR2 SQIVND (reference sequence). The CDR3 reads CASSPRQGVDGYTF. CDR3 coding DNA: TGTGCCAGTAGTCCACGACAGGGGGTGGATGGCTACACCTTC.

J is TRBJ1-6 and V is TRBV7-8; D perhaps matches TRBD1 (5 bases). Trimming removed 1 base from V and 6 bases from J, with 16 bases in between. This CDR3 has 17 amino acids. Germline V gene data show CDR1 as SGHVS and CDR2 as FQNEAQ. The CDR3 bases are TGTGCCAGCAGCTTAGAGAGGACACAAACGCCTAATTCACCCCTCCACTTT. Translating it yields CASSLERTQTPNSPLHF.